These 23 T cell receptor beta chains were sequenced from one sample in a study of T cells in women clearing cervical HPV infection. This table comes from immunoSEQ multiplex PCR, and its TCRdb copy is limited to in-frame clones, with some not included. The sample yields 30,000 to 50,000 clones, of which the top ten take up around 4.9%. The sample was blood buffy coat. These receptors all stem from a woman between 18 and 75 years old with a cervical HPV16 infection that either progressed to CIN3+ or cleared (not recorded which).

In the case of this clone: The missing CDR3 end, 3 residues past where the read stops, is filled in from the germline J gene. The chain has TRBV12-3 or TRBV12-4 and TRBJ2-3; TRBD2 agrees at 14 bases. CDR3 length: 15 residues. J lost 7 bases, V lost 6 bases, and 6 bases had no gene match. This CDR3 is CASSRLAGGPYTQYF. The covered CDR3 bases are TGTGCCAGCAGCCGACTAGCGGGGGGGCCATATACG.

On this clone itself: The CDR3 end falls 3 residues outside the read, so it is completed with the germline J gene. The gene calls are TRBV7-9 and TRBJ2-7; 9 positions match TRBD1. Germline CDR1 is SEHNR and CDR2 is FQNEAQ (reference sequence). J lost 6 bases, V lost 2 bases, and 8 bases had no gene match. The length of the CDR3 is 15 residues. The part of the CDR3 DNA that was read is TGTGCCAGCAGCTTATCGGCCGGACAGGGGTCCGAG. Translating it yields CASSLSAGQGSE. The whole CDR3 sequence reads CASSLSAGQGSEQYF.

As concerns this clone: Read data end 3 residues before the CDR3 end; the end is taken from the germline J gene. This chain uses TRBV12-3 or TRBV12-4 with TRBJ2-3; D perhaps matches TRBD1 (6 bases). This CDR3 contains 16 residues. Trimming took off 7 bases at V and 3 bases at J, with 20 bases between the two ends. CDR3 sequence: CASTIIRGGQTDTQYF. The CDR3 bases that were read are TGTGCCAGCACCATTATTCGGGGCGGACAGACAGATACG.

As for this clone: The sequence runs out 3 residues before the end of the CDR3; the remainder is reconstructed from the germline J gene. The V and J genes are TRBV5-1 and TRBJ2-3; 13 bases align to TRBD2. The CDR3 is 17 residues long. The J segment lost 2 bases and the V segment lost 4 bases, leaving 7 bases of the junction unmatched. Germline CDR1 reads SGHRS; CDR2 reads YFSETQ. The sequenced part of the CDR3 DNA is TGCGCCAGCAGCGTGCGACTAGCGGGGGGTGCCACAGATACG. Translated: CASSVRLAGGATDT. The CDR3 in full is CASSVRLAGGATDTQYF.

Details on this clone: The read falls 3 residues short of the CDR3 end, and the missing part is taken from the germline J gene. The rearrangement joins TRBV7-9 to TRBJ2-7; no definite D call. Trimming took off 1 base at V and 2 bases at J, with 9 bases between the two ends. Germline CDR1 is SEHNR and CDR2 is FQNEAQ (reference sequence). The CDR3 contains 14 residues. Here the CDR3 reads CASSLERTAYEQYF. The CDR3 bases that were read are TGTGCCAGCAGCTTAGAACGTACAGCCTACGAG. Full variable domain (outside the CDR3, taken from reference TRBV7-9 and TRBJ2-7): DTGVSQNPRHKITKRGQNVTFRCDPISEHNRLYWYRQTLGQGPEFLTYFQNEAQLEKSRLLSDRFSAERPKGSFSTLEIQRTEQGDSAMYLCASSLERTAYEQYFGPGTRLTVT.

As concerns this clone: The CDR3 extends 3 residues past the end of the read, so its final part is completed from the germline J gene. This chain joins TRBV7-9 and TRBJ2-5; 8 nucleotides agree with TRBD1. With V trimmed by 6 bases and J by 4 bases, 4 bases remained unmatched. Germline V gene sequence: CDR1 SEHNR, CDR2 FQNEAQ (reference sequence). The CDR3 contains 13 residues. The CDR3: CASREQGAETQYF. The CDR3 bases that were read are TGTGCCAGCAGGGAGCAGGGGGCAGAGACC.

On this clone: The CDR3 is cut off 3 residues early in the read; its end comes from the germline J gene. This chain links TRBV6-1 with TRBJ2-5; no reliable D call. CDR3 length: 13 amino acids. V was trimmed by 2 bases and J by 4 bases, leaving 8 bases between them. The germline CDR1 and CDR2 sequences are MNHNS and SASEGT. Here the CDR3 reads CASSESPLETQYF. The DNA read from the CDR3 is TGTGCCAGCAGTGAAAGCCCGTTAGAGACC.

Concerning this clone itself: The CDR3 end is not reached by the read, which stops 3 residues before it; the germline J gene fills it in. The chain links TRBV27 to TRBJ2-7; TRBD1 matches 9 bases. The length of the CDR3 is 15 residues. V lost 4 bases to trimming and J lost 2 bases; unmatched junction nucleotides: 6. The germline CDR1 and CDR2 sequences are MNHEY and SMNVEV (reference sequence). CDR3 loop: CASSSGDRVAYEQYF. The CDR3 bases that were read are TGTGCCAGCAGTTCCGGGGACAGGGTGGCCTACGAG.

Of note for this clone: The sequenced fragment ends 3 residues before the CDR3 boundary, so the rest is inferred from the germline J gene. This chain connects TRBV20-1 to TRBJ2-3; TRBD2 might be the D (6 bases). The CDR3 consists of 15 residues. Germline-derived CDR1 and CDR2 are DFQATT and SNEGSKA (reference sequence). The DNA read from the CDR3 is TGCAGTGCTAGAGATCCTGGGCTAGCGAAGGCTTCG. It encodes CSARDPGLAKAS. The complete CDR3 sequence is CSARDPGLAKASQYF.

A remark on this clone: Read sequence stops 3 residues before the CDR3 end, and the germline J gene provides the missing end. This chain links TRBV11-2 with TRBJ2-7; 7 nucleotides match TRBD1. CDR3 length: 15 amino acids. The J segment lost 2 bases and the V segment lost 4 bases, leaving 8 bases of the junction unmatched. Germline CDR1 reads SGHAT; CDR2 reads FQNNGV. The sequenced CDR3 bases are TGTGCCAGCAGCTCCCGGGACAGTAAGCCCTACGAG. Encoded protein: CASSSRDSKPYE. The full CDR3 protein reads CASSSRDSKPYEQYF.

CDR3 sequence reads: CAIRTTGGSGNTEAFF. Incomplete CDR3 DNA: TGTGCCATCAGGACGACAGGGGGCAGCGGGAACACTGAA. This sequence joins TRBV10-3 and TRBJ1-1, with 10 bases that match TRBD1. The CDR3 end falls 3 residues outside the read, so it is completed with the germline J gene. From germline, CDR1 is ENHRY and CDR2 SYGVKD. After removal of 6 bases from V and 1 base from J, the junction contained 8 bases not matched to a gene. The CDR3 covers 16 residues.

Concerning this clone itself: The DNA ends 3 residues before the CDR3 does, and the rest of the CDR3 is filled in from the germline J gene. The chain employs TRBV7-8 and TRBJ2-7; perhaps TRBD1 as D (5 bases). Germline values: CDR1 SGHVS, CDR2 FQNEAQ. CDR3 size: 13 residues. V lost 1 base, J lost 3 bases, and 7 bases lay in between. The CDR3 loop is CASSLGQNYEQYF. The covered CDR3 bases are TGTGCCAGCAGCTTAGGACAGAACTACGAG.

In the case of this clone: The observed sequence ends 3 residues before the CDR3 terminus, with the missing tail filled in from the germline J gene. The chain links TRBV5-1 to TRBJ2-3; D gene unclear. The V gene's germline CDR1 is SGHRS and CDR2 YFSETQ. The CDR3 covers 15 residues. Trimming cost V 1 base and J 2 bases, with 11 bases left between them. CDR3 protein: CASSLHGLITDTQYF. The CDR3 DNA, read in part, is TGCGCCAGCAGCTTGCACGGTCTTATCACAGATACG.

A remark on this clone: The read halts 3 residues ahead of the CDR3 end, with the missing end drawn from the germline J gene. J is TRBJ2-5 and V is TRBV5-4; unclear D gene. The CDR3 totals 14 residues. Germline values: CDR1 SGHNT, CDR2 YYREEE (reference sequence). The V end was cut by 0 bases, the J end by 1 base, with 7 bases between. CDR3 bases read: TGTGCCAGCAGCTTGGGAGGCTTCCAAGAGACC. Protein sequence: CASSLGGFQET. The whole CDR3 protein is CASSLGGFQETQYF.

Concerning this clone: The CDR3 extends 3 residues past the end of the read, so its final part is completed from the germline J gene. The chain employs TRBV2 and TRBJ2-7; weak D call: TRBD1 (6 bases). The CDR3 loop spans 15 amino acids. Germline V CDR1 and CDR2: SNHLY, FYNNEI. Trimming removed 3 bases from V and 0 bases from J, with 12 bases in between. Partial CDR3 DNA: TGTGCCAGCAGTGAGGTGGGGGCCTTCTCCTACGAG. It encodes CASSEVGAFSYE. The CDR3, in full, reads CASSEVGAFSYEQYF.

With regard to this clone: The read gets to within 3 residues of the CDR3 end, and the germline J gene fills in the rest. The chain is built from TRBV19 and TRBJ2-3, with a weak D call TRBD1 (6 bases). Trimming took off 0 bases at V and 2 bases at J, with 15 bases between the two ends. The CDR3 extends over 17 amino acids. CDR1 and CDR2 from the germline V gene are LNHDA and SQIVND (reference sequence). CDR3 DNA (partial): TGTGCCAGTAGTATAGATCCGGCCAGGGGATTCACAGATACG. Protein: CASSIDPARGFTDT. The complete CDR3 reads CASSIDPARGFTDTQYF.

In the case of this clone: The read comes to an end 3 residues before the CDR3 does, leaving the germline J gene to fill in the end. The rearrangement joins TRBV20-1 to TRBJ2-3; D is possibly TRBD2 (6 bases). V gave up 1 base and J gave up 1 base, with 9 bases separating them. Germline loops: CDR1 DFQATT, CDR2 SNEGSKA (reference sequence). The CDR3 has 14 residues. This CDR3 is CSARAQRGTDTQYF. The sequenced part of the CDR3 DNA is TGCAGTGCTAGAGCTCAGCGGGGCACAGATACG.

Note on this clone: Coverage ceases 3 residues before the CDR3 finishes, and the germline J gene fills in the end. V is TRBV7-9 and J is TRBJ1-2; maybe TRBD1 (5 bases). Looked up from germline, CDR1 is SEHNR and CDR2 is FQNEAQ (reference sequence). Trimming left V 5 bases short and J 7 bases short, with 14 bases between. This CDR3 contains 13 residues. The DNA read from the CDR3 is TGTGCCAGCAGCCCGCTTTCTGGGGCTGGC. This translates into CASSPLSGAG. The full CDR3 sequence reads CASSPLSGAGYTF.

About this clone itself: Read sequence stops 3 residues before the CDR3 end, and the germline J gene provides the missing end. V and J are TRBV5-1 and TRBJ2-3, with 8 bases lining up with TRBD1. With 0 bases clipped from V and 2 bases from J, the junction kept 8 bases outside the gene matches. Germline loops: CDR1 SGHRS, CDR2 YFSETQ. CDR3 length: 17 residues. This CDR3 reads CASSLAPGQGHTDTQYF. CDR3 DNA (partial): TGCGCCAGCAGCTTGGCCCCAGGACAGGGCCACACAGATACG.

Note on this clone: Read sequence stops 3 residues before the CDR3 end, and the germline J gene provides the missing end. The chain joins TRBV18 to TRBJ2-3, with 9 nucleotides matching TRBD1. The germline gives CDR1 KGHSH, CDR2 LQKENI. V dropped 0 bases and J dropped 6; count of bases not matched to a gene: 7. The CDR3 is made up of 16 amino acids. The sequenced part of the CDR3 DNA is TGTGCCAGCTCACCACCGACGGGACAGGGAACCGATACG. It yields the protein CASSPPTGQGTDT. The full CDR3 sequence reads CASSPPTGQGTDTQYF.

With regard to this clone: The CDR3 end falls 3 residues outside the read, so it is completed with the germline J gene. The chain joins TRBV6-2 or TRBV6-3 to TRBJ1-5; D is unclear. Germline CDR1 MNHEY, CDR2 SVGEGT. The CDR3 spans 15 residues. The ends were cut back, 2 bases at V and 7 bases at J, with 15 bases in the middle. The CDR3 protein is CASSYKPEAGQPQHF. The sequenced part of the CDR3 DNA is TGTGCCAGCAGTTACAAACCGGAGGCCGGGCAGCCC.

Turning to this clone: The CDR3 end is not reached by the read, which stops 3 residues before it; the germline J gene fills it in. The V and J genes are TRBV7-3 and TRBJ2-5, with TRBD2 matching 15 bases. The CDR3 spans 17 residues. With 4 bases clipped from V and 2 bases from J, the junction kept 5 bases outside the gene matches. CDR1 and CDR2 (germline): SGHTA, FQGTGA. The sequenced part of the CDR3 DNA is TGTGCCAGCAGCTCGTACGGACTAGCGGGGGGGCAAGAGACC. Protein product: CASSSYGLAGGQET. The whole CDR3 region reads CASSSYGLAGGQETQYF.

Here the CDR3 reads CASRATGVVEKLFF. The DNA read from the CDR3 is TGTGCCAGCAGGGCGACAGGGGTCGTCGAAAAA. The chain is built from TRBV2 and TRBJ1-4, with 8 bases lining up with TRBD1. Coverage ceases 3 residues before the CDR3 finishes, and the germline J gene fills in the end. Unmatched junction bases numbered 8, after V lost 6 bases and J lost 8 bases. Germline loops: CDR1 SNHLY, CDR2 FYNNEI. CDR3 length: 14 residues.